The 30 T cell receptor beta chains presented below share a single source sample, sequenced in a study of OX40 agonist ivuxolimab in advanced cancers. Sequencing used immunoSEQ multiplex PCR; TCRdb keeps in-frame clones, though not all of them. Of about 40,000 clones in the sample, more than 75% were seen once. This sample comprised CD4+ or CD8+ T cells sorted from blood, obtained in a trial of the OX40 agonist ivuxolimab. The receptors were sampled from an adult with an advanced solid tumor such as melanoma, head and neck, liver or kidney cancer.

The chain links TRBV6-6 to TRBJ2-7; D perhaps matches TRBD2 (5 bases). The germline V gene has CDR1 MNHNY and CDR2 SVGAGI (reference sequence). The CDR3 totals 15 residues. V was trimmed by 3 bases and J by 4 bases, leaving 16 bases between them. The CDR3 here is CASSYYVSGMYEQYF. As DNA, the CDR3 is TGTGCCAGCAGTTATTACGTCTCGGGGATGTACGAGCAGTACTTC.

V and J are TRBV14 and TRBJ2-4; TRBD1 agrees at 9 bases. The V gene's germline CDR1 is SGHDN and CDR2 FVKESK. After removal of 6 bases from V and 7 bases from J, the junction contained 10 bases not matched to a gene. This CDR3 spans 15 amino acids. Here the CDR3 DNA reads TGTGCCAGCAGTCCTTCCTGGACAGGGGTTAACATTCAGTACTTC. Protein product: CASSPSWTGVNIQYF.

The chain employs TRBV5-6 and TRBJ1-1, with TRBD1 as a possible D gene (6 bases). The CDR3 contains 15 residues. Trimming removed 7 bases at V and 1 base at J, with 17 bases between. The V gene's germline CDR1 is SGHDT and CDR2 YYEEEE. CDR3 residues: CASFTRGIGNTEAFF. CDR3 nucleotides: TGTGCCAGCTTCACGAGGGGGATTGGGAACACTGAAGCTTTCTTT.

The V and J genes are TRBV5-1 and TRBJ1-1, with a possible D match to TRBD1 (6 bases). Trimming left V 4 bases short and J 7 bases short, with 14 bases between. Looked up from germline, CDR1 is SGHRS and CDR2 is YFSETQ. The CDR3 spans 13 residues. CDR3 nucleotides: TGCGCCAGCAGCACCCCGGGACAACTTGAAGCTTTCTTT. Protein sequence: CASSTPGQLEAFF. The entire variable domain, with the rest obtained from reference TRBV5-1 and TRBJ1-1, is as follows: KAGVTQTPRYLIKTRGQQVTLSCSPISGHRSVSWYQQTPGQGLQFLFEYFSETQRNKGNFPGRFSGRQFSNSRSEMNVSTLELGDSALYLCASSTPGQLEAFFGQGTRLTVV.

The chain couples TRBV28 to TRBJ2-7; 12 positions agree with TRBD1. This CDR3 contains 16 residues. Germline CDR1 MDHEN, CDR2 SYDVKM. V lost 5 bases to trimming and J lost 3 bases; unmatched junction nucleotides: 8. CDR3 sequence: CASSPRRDRGLYEQYF. Written as DNA, the CDR3 is TGTGCCAGCAGTCCACGGAGGGACAGGGGGCTCTACGAGCAGTACTTC.

The chain combines TRBV7-9 with TRBJ2-7, with D tentatively TRBD1 (6 bases). The CDR3 runs 16 residues. Germline CDR1 and CDR2: SEHNR and FQNEAQ (reference sequence). Trimming removed 0 bases from V and 4 bases from J, with 16 bases in between. The CDR3 here is CASSLAGAGSQYEQYF. The CDR3 nucleotides read TGTGCCAGCAGCTTAGCGGGGGCGGGCAGCCAATACGAGCAGTACTTC.

V gene TRBV6-1 combines with J gene TRBJ1-5, with 7 bases matching TRBD1. Per germline, CDR1 MNHNS and CDR2 SASEGT. V gave up 5 bases and J gave up 7 bases; unmatched junction bases: 11. CDR3 length equals 15 residues. The CDR3 spells CASSPWDSGEQPQHF. The DNA for the CDR3 is TGTGCCAGCAGTCCTTGGGACAGTGGGGAACAGCCCCAGCATTTT.

The chain has TRBV7-6 and TRBJ1-2, with D possibly matching TRBD1 (6 bases). The CDR3 has 14 amino acids. Trimming shortened V by 0 bases and J by 6 bases, and 11 bases separated the two germline ends. Germline V gene data show CDR1 as SGHVS and CDR2 as FNYEAQ. As DNA, the CDR3 is TGTGCCAGCAGCTTAGCGGGGGGGGCGGATGGCTACACCTTC. This codes for CASSLAGGADGYTF.

The chain carries TRBV4-1 and TRBJ1-5; D is undetermined. There are 13 residues in the CDR3. Germline lookup yields CDR1 MGHRA and CDR2 YSYEKL. Trimming removed 1 base from V and 7 bases from J, with 8 bases in between. In DNA form, the CDR3 reads TGCGCCAGCAGCCAAGCCCAAGGACAGCCCCAGCATTTT. Translation gives CASSQAQGQPQHF.

The table lists this clone with a count of one. V is TRBV9 and J is TRBJ1-1; D is perhaps TRBD1 (5 bases). This CDR3 has 15 amino acids. The V gene lost 0 bases and the J gene lost 4 bases, with 13 bases spanning the gap. The germline V gene has CDR1 SGDLS and CDR2 YYNGEE. The CDR3 loop is CASSVGRGQGTEAFF. The DNA of the CDR3 is TGTGCCAGCAGCGTAGGACGGGGCCAGGGCACTGAAGCTTTCTTT.

The chain uses TRBV19 and TRBJ2-7; D call uncertain. V was trimmed by 4 bases and J by 1 base, leaving 14 bases between them. The CDR3 totals 15 residues. CDR1 and CDR2 (germline): LNHDA, SQIVND (reference sequence). The chain's CDR3 is CASSTGPTQSYEQYF. CDR3 bases: TGTGCCAGTAGTACAGGACCGACTCAATCCTACGAGCAGTACTTC.

The rearrangement joins TRBV19 to TRBJ1-5; 9 bases map to TRBD1. V gave up 5 bases and J gave up 4 bases; unmatched junction bases: 9. CDR3 length equals 16 residues. CDR1 is LNHDA and CDR2 is SQIVND in the germline V gene (reference sequence). The CDR3 reads CASSPWGDRANQPQHF. The CDR3 bases are TGTGCCAGTAGTCCTTGGGGGGACAGGGCAAATCAGCCCCAGCATTTT.

J is TRBJ2-3 and V is TRBV2, with 7 bases fitting TRBD2. From germline, CDR1 is SNHLY and CDR2 FYNNEI. The CDR3 loop spans 15 amino acids. V lost 8 bases and J lost 2; bases outside the gene matches: 10. CDR3 residues: CASESGGSYTDTQYF. CDR3 DNA sequence: TGTGCCAGCGAGTCCGGGGGGTCTTACACAGATACGCAGTATTTT.

The chain uses TRBV11-2 and TRBJ2-1; 9 nucleotides align to TRBD2. The germline CDR1 and CDR2 sequences are SGHAT and FQNNGV. The CDR3 length is 14 residues. The J segment lost 8 bases and the V segment lost 5 bases, leaving 7 bases of the junction unmatched. CDR3 bases: TGTGCCAGCAGCCAAGGGACTAGCTTGGATGAGCAGTTCTTC. Translation gives CASSQGTSLDEQFF.

The chain carries TRBV27 and TRBJ2-7, with D unresolved. Trimming pared 4 bases from V and 2 bases from J, leaving 12 bases between. The CDR3 is 14 residues long. The germline gives CDR1 MNHEY, CDR2 SMNVEV (reference sequence). The CDR3 nucleotides are TGTGCCAGCAGTTACCGCGGCAAACCCTACGAGCAGTACTTC. This sequence encodes CASSYRGKPYEQYF.

This rearrangement joins TRBV11-2 to TRBJ1-2; D is unresolved. The CDR3 runs to 13 residues. V was cut by 3 bases and J by 0 bases, with 5 bases left in between. CDR1 and CDR2 (germline): SGHAT, FQNNGV. The DNA of the CDR3 is TGTGCCAGCAGCTTGGCAGCTAACTATGGCTACACCTTC. Protein: CASSLAANYGYTF.

This clone was observed once. This rearrangement joins TRBV15 to TRBJ2-7; 7 bases agree with TRBD2. This CDR3 spans 17 amino acids. V was pared by 0 bases and J by 2 bases, with 10 bases of the junction left unmatched. The germline gives CDR1 LNHNV, CDR2 YYDKDF (reference sequence). The CDR3 spells CATSRDLLGGRPYEQYF. CDR3 nucleotides: TGTGCCACCAGCAGAGATCTTCTGGGAGGGAGGCCCTACGAGCAGTACTTC.

This clone appeared a few times. Other DNA sequences of this sample code for an identical CDR3. The chain carries TRBV29-1 and TRBJ2-5; 7 bases are a match to TRBD2. The germline gives CDR1 SQVTM, CDR2 ANQGSEA. Trimming cost V 8 bases and J 5 bases; bases outside gene matches: 20. The CDR3 is 16 amino acids. The CDR3 DNA reads TGCAGCACGCTCGGAAAGACGGGAGGAGGGCGGGAGACCCAGTACTTC. This encodes CSTLGKTGGGRETQYF.

The count of this clone is one. As DNA, the CDR3 is TGTGCCAGCAGCCAAGATGGGGGAGCGGGCAATGAGCAGTTCTTC. It encodes CASSQDGGAGNEQFF. The chain employs TRBV4-2 and TRBJ2-1; D might be TRBD2 (6 bases). With 0 bases removed from V and 6 bases from J, the gap between germline ends came to 12 bases. The CDR3 has 15 amino acids. Germline CDR1 and CDR2: LGHNA and YNFKEQ.

V gene TRBV4-1 combines with J gene TRBJ1-5; 9 bases are shared with TRBD1. The length of the CDR3 is 16 residues. Per germline, CDR1 MGHRA and CDR2 YSYEKL. J lost 6 bases, V lost 0 bases, and 6 bases had no gene match. The DNA for the CDR3 is TGCGCCAGCAGCCAAGATGGTACAGGGGGCGTTCAGCCCCAGCATTTT. This translates into CASSQDGTGGVQPQHF.

V is TRBV20-1 and J is TRBJ1-2; no clear D gene. Trimming left V 0 bases short and J 6 bases short, with 5 bases between. The CDR3 loop spans 11 amino acids. Per germline, CDR1 DFQATT and CDR2 SNEGSKA (reference sequence). CDR3 nucleotide sequence: TGCAGTGCTAGAGATCTAGATGGCTACACCTTC. Its translation: CSARDLDGYTF.

The chain couples TRBV9 to TRBJ2-1, with D possibly being TRBD1 (7 bases). V was pared by 4 bases and J by 6 bases, with 11 bases between. The CDR3 extends over 13 amino acids. Looked up from germline, CDR1 is SGDLS and CDR2 is YYNGEE. CDR3 residues: CASSPGGINEQFF. CDR3 nucleotides: TGTGCCAGCAGCCCAGGGGGGATCAATGAGCAGTTCTTC.

The chain links TRBV6-1 to TRBJ2-3; 7 bases agree with TRBD2. This CDR3 contains 15 residues. Trimming took 1 base from V and 4 from J; bases not matched to a gene: 5. CDR1 and CDR2 (germline): MNHNS, SASEGT. The CDR3 DNA sequence: TGTGCCAGCAGTGAAGGGGCGGGAGCGGCAGATACGCAGTATTTT. Encoded protein: CASSEGAGAADTQYF.

This clone has only one observation. This chain uses TRBV6-6 with TRBJ1-1; the match to TRBD1 covers 9 bases. V dropped 7 bases and J dropped 6; count of bases not matched to a gene: 12. Germline assignment: CDR1 MNHNY and CDR2 SVGAGI (reference sequence). There are 15 residues in the CDR3. CDR3 nucleotides: TGTGCCAGCAATTTTGCCGACAGGGGGAAGGCTGAAGCTTTCTTT. This translates into CASNFADRGKAEAFF.

For this clone: At one end, the junction sequence differs from germline, possibly due to a read error. The gene calls are TRBV7-7 and TRBJ2-2; no reliable D call. Germline CDR1 and CDR2: SSHAT and FNYEAQ (reference sequence). The CDR3 is 16 residues long. The chain's CDR3 is CASSLAAVTNTGELFF. The CDR3 region has the DNA TGTGCTAGCAGCTTAGCCGCAGTAACGAACACCGGGGAGCTGTTTTTT.

The sample holds a few counts of this clone. The chain carries TRBV11-2 and TRBJ2-1; possibly TRBD1 for D (6 bases). The CDR3 runs 14 residues. The V gene lost 5 bases and the J gene lost 8 bases, with 16 bases spanning the gap. Germline values: CDR1 SGHAT, CDR2 FQNNGV. The CDR3 loop reads CASSEGVGLDEQFF. The DNA for the CDR3 is TGTGCCAGCAGCGAGGGGGTCGGGCTCGATGAGCAGTTCTTC.

The chain uses TRBV18 and TRBJ2-1, with D possibly being TRBD2 (6 bases). The V and J ends lost 3 bases and 8 bases respectively, with 11 bases between them. This CDR3 has 13 residues. The V gene's germline CDR1 is KGHSH and CDR2 LQKENI. CDR3 coding DNA: TGTGCCAGCTCACCGGAGGGAATCGATGAGCAGTTCTTC. This encodes CASSPEGIDEQFF.

The gene calls are TRBV5-1 and TRBJ1-1; D not resolved. V was shortened by 0 bases and J by 4 bases, with 10 bases between the two germline ends. Germline CDR1 and CDR2: SGHRS and YFSETQ. The CDR3 runs 14 residues. The DNA for the CDR3 is TGCGCCAGCAGCTTGGGGTTAGGTATCACTGAAGCTTTCTTT. Translated: CASSLGLGITEAFF. Looking up the rest from reference TRBV5-1 and TRBJ1-1 gives the full variable domain: KAGVTQTPRYLIKTRGQQVTLSCSPISGHRSVSWYQQTPGQGLQFLFEYFSETQRNKGNFPGRFSGRQFSNSRSEMNVSTLELGDSALYLCASSLGLGITEAFFGQGTRLTVV.

The chain joins TRBV11-2 to TRBJ2-7; D gene uncertain. Trimming took 7 bases from V and 5 from J, leaving 12 bases between them. Germline V gives CDR1 SGHAT, CDR2 FQNNGV. This CDR3 is built from 12 residues. Here the CDR3 reads CASTGVVDEQYF. Written as DNA, the CDR3 is TGTGCCAGCACAGGCGTCGTGGACGAGCAGTACTTC.

J is TRBJ1-6 and V is TRBV19, with D unclear. This CDR3 has 15 residues. Germline V gives CDR1 LNHDA, CDR2 SQIVND (reference sequence). Between the trimmed V and J ends, which lost 0 bases and 9 bases, there was a span of 12 bases. This chain's CDR3 is CASSIDLEGTSPLHF. CDR3 nucleotide sequence: TGTGCCAGTAGTATAGATCTTGAAGGCACTTCACCCCTCCACTTT. The full variable domain, its missing parts supplied by reference TRBV19 and TRBJ1-6, is DGGITQSPKYLFRKEGQNVTLSCEQNLNHDAMYWYRQDPGQGLRLIYYSQIVNDFQKGDIAEGYSVSREKKESFPLTVTSAQKNPTAFYLCASSIDLEGTSPLHFGNGTRLTVT.